These 12 T cell receptor beta chains were sequenced from one sample in a study of blood T cell repertoires in COVID-19. Profiled with immunoSEQ multiplex PCR; TCRdb holds only in-frame clones, not every one. The profile shows 40,000 to 45,000 clones, roughly 89% of them singletons. Sequencing used peripheral blood. These receptors all come from a man between 50 and 59 years old with active COVID-19.

This chain joins TRBV29-1 and TRBJ2-1; possible D gene TRBD1, 7 bases. The CDR3 extends over 11 amino acids. Between the trimmed V and J ends, which lost 6 bases and 12 bases, there was a span of 15 bases. The V gene's germline CDR1 is SQVTM and CDR2 ANQGSEA. The chain's CDR3 is CSVETGRMQFF. DNA of the CDR3: TGCAGCGTCGAGACAGGGAGGATGCAGTTCTTC.

The rearrangement joins TRBV5-8 to TRBJ2-1; 16 bases line up with TRBD2. CDR3 size: 16 residues. Germline V CDR1 and CDR2: SGHTS, YDEGEE. With V trimmed by 3 bases and J by 10 bases, 7 bases remained unmatched. CDR3 in DNA: TGTGCCAGCAGCTATTCGGGACTAGCGGGAGGGCGAGAGCAGTTCTTC. Translated, it gives CASSYSGLAGGREQFF.

The chain carries TRBV7-8 and TRBJ2-7, with TRBD1 identical over 7 bases. V was pared by 6 bases and J by 5 bases, with 10 bases of the junction left unmatched. Germline V gene data show CDR1 as SGHVS and CDR2 as FQNEAQ. The CDR3 is 14 residues long. CDR3 sequence reads: CASSIRQGGDEQYF. CDR3 DNA: TGTGCCAGCAGTATTAGACAGGGTGGAGACGAGCAGTACTTC.

V gene TRBV27 combines with J gene TRBJ2-5, with D maybe TRBD2 (7 bases). The germline CDR1 and CDR2 sequences are MNHEY and SMNVEV (reference sequence). V was pared by 7 bases and J by 4 bases, with 16 bases between. This CDR3 region has 14 residues. CDR3: CASNPAGAGETQYF. The CDR3 DNA reads as TGTGCCAGCAATCCTGCGGGGGCTGGAGAGACCCAGTACTTC.

J is TRBJ1-2 and V is TRBV6-5; a possible D gene is TRBD1 (5 bases). Between the trimmed V and J ends, which lost 10 bases and 4 bases, there was a span of 13 bases. The CDR3 sequence is 12 residues long. The V gene's germline CDR1 is MNHEY and CDR2 SVGAGI. The DNA of the CDR3 is TGTGCCATGGGGGAGGGAATCTATGGCTACACCTTC. This sequence encodes CAMGEGIYGYTF.

CDR3 protein: CASSFEFNQPQHF. Here the CDR3 DNA reads TGTGCCAGCAGTTTTGAGTTCAATCAGCCCCAGCATTTT. The chain employs TRBV12-3 or TRBV12-4 and TRBJ1-5; D gene unclear. Trimming took off 3 bases at V and 3 bases at J, with 6 bases between the two ends. This CDR3 has 13 amino acids.

This chain joins TRBV29-1 and TRBJ2-6; a possible D gene is TRBD2 (6 bases). This CDR3 has 14 residues. The germline CDR1 and CDR2 sequences are SQVTM and ANQGSEA. Trimming stripped 3 bases from V and 2 bases from J, with 8 bases between. The CDR3 DNA reads TGCAGCGTTGAGGGAGGTCCTGGGGCCAACGTCCTGACTTTC. Protein: CSVEGGPGANVLTF.

V gene TRBV12-5 combines with J gene TRBJ2-3; possibly TRBD1 for D (5 bases). The germline V gene encodes CDR1 LGHNT and CDR2 FRNRAP. The CDR3 is 13 amino acids. The V and J ends lost 6 bases and 1 base respectively, with 8 bases between them. DNA for the CDR3: TGTGCTAGTGGGACAGCTGGCACAGATACGCAGTATTTT. It translates to CASGTAGTDTQYF.

The chain combines TRBV10-1 with TRBJ2-3; 8 nucleotides line up with TRBD2. Germline CDR1 WNHNN, CDR2 SYGVQD (reference sequence). The CDR3 runs 14 residues. V shed 8 bases and J 6 bases; nucleotides not matched to a gene: 10. The CDR3 reads CASVRAGGSDTQYF. The CDR3 DNA is TGCGCCAGCGTCAGGGCGGGGGGTTCGGATACGCAGTATTTT.

The rearrangement joins TRBV19 to TRBJ2-3, with 11 bases that match TRBD2. Germline V gives CDR1 LNHDA, CDR2 SQIVND (reference sequence). The trim removed 0 bases at V and 5 bases at J, leaving 4 bases unmatched. This CDR3 has 16 amino acids. CDR3 amino acids: CASSIELAGVRDTQYF. In DNA form, the CDR3 reads TGTGCCAGTAGTATAGAACTAGCGGGAGTAAGAGATACGCAGTATTTT.

The rearrangement links TRBV10-3 to TRBJ2-5, with unresolved D. Trimming stripped 5 bases from V and 2 bases from J, with 9 bases between. The CDR3 loop spans 13 amino acids. In germline, CDR1 is ENHRY, CDR2 SYGVKD. Here the CDR3 DNA reads TGTGCCATCAGTCCCCCCTCTCAAGAGACCCAGTACTTC. It specifies CAISPPSQETQYF.

The chain carries TRBV24-1 and TRBJ2-3; 7 bases map to TRBD1. CDR1 and CDR2 from the germline V gene are KGHDR and SFDVKD. This CDR3 has 14 residues. Germline trimming cut 3 bases from V and 3 bases from J; bases unmatched to any gene: 2. For the CDR3, the DNA is TGTGCCACCAGTGATCGACAGGGAACAGATACGCAGTATTTT. It yields the protein CATSDRQGTDTQYF.